These 9 T cell receptor beta chains were all obtained from the same sample, sequenced in a study of CD8+CD57+ T cells in acquired aplastic anemia. Using genomic DNA as the template, TCR beta VDJ and CDR3 profiling was carried out. TCRdb itself ran the reads through MiXCR, one entry per CDR3 protein. The sample yields about 250,000 distinct CDR3 sequences, around half seen once. Patients who underwent sequencing had shown CD8+CD57+ cell expansion by flow cytometry. The sequenced sample consisted of sorted CD4+, CD8+, or CD8+CD57+ T cells (not recorded which) from PBMCs. The receptors here all came from a human donor with aplastic anemia.

This clonotype was observed many times. The chain combines TRBV5-1 with TRBJ1-1; the D is unclear. V lost 0 bases and J lost 3, with 9 bases in between. Germline lookup yields CDR1 SGHRS and CDR2 YFSETQ. The CDR3 has 14 residues. DNA for the CDR3: TGCGCCAGCAGCTTGGCCCTCGGGGACACTGAAGCTTTCTTT. It codes for CASSLALGDTEAFF.

This clonotype has a count of ten or more. The V and J genes are TRBV2 and TRBJ2-1, with a tentative D call TRBD2 (5 bases). Trimming pared 3 bases from V and 9 bases from J, leaving 18 bases between. This CDR3 is built from 15 residues. Per the germline V gene, CDR1 is SNHLY and CDR2 is FYNNEI. The DNA of the CDR3 is TGTGCCAGCAGTGACGACTCCAACCTTCGGGGTGAGCAGTTCTTC. Its protein is CASSDDSNLRGEQFF. Supplemented by reference TRBV2 and TRBJ2-1, the full variable domain reads EPEVTQTPSHQVTQMGQEVILRCVPISNHLYFYWYRQILGQKVEFLVSFYNNEISEKSEIFDDQFSVERPDGSNFTLKIRSTKLEDSAMYFCASSDDSNLRGEQFFGPGTRLTVL.

V gene TRBV10-3 combines with J gene TRBJ1-4; D call uncertain. CDR3 length: 13 amino acids. The germline V and J ends were trimmed by 5 bases and 4 bases, with 8 bases remaining between them. Germline CDR1 is ENHRY and CDR2 is SYGVKD. CDR3 in amino acids: CAISYGSNEKLFF. CDR3 DNA sequence: TGTGCCATCAGTTACGGGAGTAATGAAAAACTGTTTTTT.

This clonotype was found many times. J is TRBJ1-1 and V is TRBV24-1; D call uncertain. V was pared by 6 bases and J by 0 bases, with 10 bases between. The CDR3 contains 14 residues. Germline assignment: CDR1 KGHDR and CDR2 SFDVKD. In nucleotides, the CDR3 is TGTGCCACCAGTAATGGCAGGATGAACACTGAAGCTTTCTTT. Translated, it gives CATSNGRMNTEAFF.

In its sample, this clonotype was seen a few times. V gene TRBV27 combines with J gene TRBJ1-1; 8 nucleotides match TRBD1. This CDR3 region has 14 residues. The V segment lost 0 bases and the J segment 6 bases; nucleotides outside the gene matches: 3. The germline V gene encodes CDR1 MNHEY and CDR2 SMNVEV (reference sequence). CDR3 DNA sequence: TGTGCCAGCAGTTTATCGACAGGGGCACCTGAAGCTTTCTTT. It is translated as CASSLSTGAPEAFF.

The CDR3 loop is CASSALGASNEQFF. The CDR3 region has the DNA TGTGCCAGCAGCGCCCTGGGAGCGTCCAATGAGCAGTTCTTC. J is TRBJ2-1 and V is TRBV5-6; weak D call: TRBD2 (5 bases). The CDR3 has 14 residues. Germline V gene sequence: CDR1 SGHDT, CDR2 YYEEEE. V lost 4 bases, J lost 6 bases, and 14 bases lay in between. The full variable domain, rest sourced from reference TRBV5-6 and TRBJ2-1, is DAGVTQSPTHLIKTRGQQVTLRCSPKSGHDTVSWYQQALGQGPQFIFQYYEEEERQRGNFPDRFSGHQFPNYSSELNVNALLLGDSALYLCASSALGASNEQFFGPGTRLTVL.

This clonotype appeared many times. The CDR3 does not close with the conserved phenylalanine or tryptophan, likely indicating a read error. The DNA is left out, because the CDR3 cannot be placed on it with certainty; the CDR3 is given as TCRdb lists it. The rearrangement links TRBV11-2 to TRBJ2-7; TRBD1 is the table's D call, not checked against the DNA. Germline V gives CDR1 SGHAT, CDR2 FQNNGV. Including both end residues, the CDR3 is 13 amino acids long. This chain's CDR3 is CASSLDIGRGFGY.

In DNA, the CDR3 is TGTGCCAGCAGCGGACTTGGGCTTCCCTACGAGCAGTACTTC. The encoded protein is CASSGLGLPYEQYF. This chain links TRBV19 with TRBJ2-7, with D possibly matching TRBD2 (5 bases). CDR1 and CDR2 (germline): LNHDA, SQIVND (reference sequence). This CDR3 comprises 14 residues. V shed 9 bases and J shed 2 bases, with 17 bases lying between them.

In its sample, this clonotype was seen many times. The chain recombines TRBV12-3 or TRBV12-4 with TRBJ2-5, with no clear D. V lost 4 bases, J lost 5 bases, and 8 bases lay in between. This CDR3 is 12 amino acids long. CDR3 residues: CASSSFQETQYF. In nucleotides, the CDR3 is TGTGCCAGCAGTTCCTTCCAGGAGACCCAGTACTTC.